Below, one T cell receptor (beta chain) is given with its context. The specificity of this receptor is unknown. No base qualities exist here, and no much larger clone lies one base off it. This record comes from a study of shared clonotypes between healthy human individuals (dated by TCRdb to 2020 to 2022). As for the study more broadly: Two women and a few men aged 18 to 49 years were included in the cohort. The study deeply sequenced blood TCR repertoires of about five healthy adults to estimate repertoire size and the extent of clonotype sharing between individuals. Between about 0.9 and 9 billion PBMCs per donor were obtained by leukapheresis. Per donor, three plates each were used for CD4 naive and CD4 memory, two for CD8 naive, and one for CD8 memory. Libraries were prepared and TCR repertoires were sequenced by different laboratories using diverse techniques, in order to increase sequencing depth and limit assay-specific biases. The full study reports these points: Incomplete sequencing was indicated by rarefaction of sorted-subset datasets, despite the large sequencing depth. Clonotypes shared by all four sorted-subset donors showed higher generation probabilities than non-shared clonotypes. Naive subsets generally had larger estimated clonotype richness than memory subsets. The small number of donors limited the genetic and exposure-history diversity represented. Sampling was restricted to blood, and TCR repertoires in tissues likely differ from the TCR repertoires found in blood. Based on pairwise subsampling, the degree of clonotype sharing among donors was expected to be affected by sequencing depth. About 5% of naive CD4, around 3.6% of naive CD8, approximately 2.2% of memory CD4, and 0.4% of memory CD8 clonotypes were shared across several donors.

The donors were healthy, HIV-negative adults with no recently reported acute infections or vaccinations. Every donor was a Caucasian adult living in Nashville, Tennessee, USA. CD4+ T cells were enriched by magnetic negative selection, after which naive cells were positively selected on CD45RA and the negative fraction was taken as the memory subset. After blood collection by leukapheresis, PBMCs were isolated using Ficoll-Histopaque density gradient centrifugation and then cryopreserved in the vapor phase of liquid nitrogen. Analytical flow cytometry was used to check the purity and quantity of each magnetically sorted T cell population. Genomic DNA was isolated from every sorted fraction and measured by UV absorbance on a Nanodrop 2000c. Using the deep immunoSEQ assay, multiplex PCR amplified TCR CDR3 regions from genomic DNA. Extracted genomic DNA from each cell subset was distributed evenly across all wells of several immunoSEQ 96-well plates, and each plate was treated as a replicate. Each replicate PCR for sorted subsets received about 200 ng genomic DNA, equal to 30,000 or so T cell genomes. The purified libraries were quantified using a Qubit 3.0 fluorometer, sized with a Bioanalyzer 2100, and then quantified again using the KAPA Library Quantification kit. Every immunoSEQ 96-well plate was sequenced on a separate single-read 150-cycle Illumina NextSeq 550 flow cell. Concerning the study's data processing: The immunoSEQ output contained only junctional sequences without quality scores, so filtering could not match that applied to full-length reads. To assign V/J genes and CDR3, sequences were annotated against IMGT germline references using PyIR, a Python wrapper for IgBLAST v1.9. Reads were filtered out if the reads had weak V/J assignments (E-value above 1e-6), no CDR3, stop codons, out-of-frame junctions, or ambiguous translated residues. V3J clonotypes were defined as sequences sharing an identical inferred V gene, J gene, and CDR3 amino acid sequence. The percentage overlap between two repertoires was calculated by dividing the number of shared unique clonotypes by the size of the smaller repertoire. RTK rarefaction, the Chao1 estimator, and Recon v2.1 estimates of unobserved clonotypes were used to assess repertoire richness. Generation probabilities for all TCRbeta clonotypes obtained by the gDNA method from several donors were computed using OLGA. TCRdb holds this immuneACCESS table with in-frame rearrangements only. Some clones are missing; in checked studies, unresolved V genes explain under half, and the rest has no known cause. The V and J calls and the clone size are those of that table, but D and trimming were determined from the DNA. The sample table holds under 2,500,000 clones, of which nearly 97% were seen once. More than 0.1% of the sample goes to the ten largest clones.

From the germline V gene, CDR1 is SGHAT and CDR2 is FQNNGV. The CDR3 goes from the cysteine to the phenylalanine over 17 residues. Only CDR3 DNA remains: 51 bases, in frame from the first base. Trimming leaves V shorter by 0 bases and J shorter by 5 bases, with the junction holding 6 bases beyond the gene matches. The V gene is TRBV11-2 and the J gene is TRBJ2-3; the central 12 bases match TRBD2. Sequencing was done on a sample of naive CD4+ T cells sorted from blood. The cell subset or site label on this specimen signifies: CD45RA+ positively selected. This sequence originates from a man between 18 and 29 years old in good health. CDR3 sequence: CASSLEHRLAGVDTQYF. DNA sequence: TGTGCCAGCAGCTTAGAGCACCGACTAGCGGGAGTAGATACGCAGTATTTT. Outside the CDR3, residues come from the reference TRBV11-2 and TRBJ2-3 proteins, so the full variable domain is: EAGVAQSPRYKIIEKRQSVAFWCNPISGHATLYWYQQILGQGPKLLIQFQNNGVVDDSQLPKDRFSAERLKGVDSTLKIQPAKLEDSAVYLCASSLEHRLAGVDTQYFGPGTRLTVL.